This TCR beta chain was sequenced during a study of T-cell memory formation after mild COVID-19. Whole-study results and caveats: The CD4+ clones that contracted clustered mainly within CM and EM, and the CD8+ clones concentrated in EMRA.

Germline-derived CDR1 and CDR2 are SGHTA and FQGNSA. V dropped 2 bases and J dropped 5 bases, with 16 bases sitting between them. CDR3 length: 16 amino acids. TCRdb called the 5' RACE reads again in MiXCR, with one record for every CDR3 protein. The table includes more than 75,000 distinct CDR3 sequences, around a quarter detected once. This clonotype was detected a few times. Its antigen is not known. The sample comprised PBMCs or a T cell subset sorted from them (not recorded which). This TCR was recovered from a man between 18 and 29 years old who had mild COVID-19 (a few samples of this study predate the infection). Cell type and time point are not known. This chain uses TRBV7-2 with TRBJ2-1; D may be TRBD1 (6 bases). CDR3 residues: CASSLRTAEVDNEQFF. CDR3 bases: TGTGCCAGCAGCTTACGGACAGCTGAAGTTGACAATGAGCAGTTCTTC.